Detailed here is one T cell receptor beta chain. The antigen is undetermined. V shed 3 bases, J shed 10 bases, and the junction held 8 bases outside the gene matches. The CDR3 covers 14 residues. From germline, CDR1 is MGHRA and CDR2 YSYEKL. Method: immunoSEQ multiplex PCR; TCRdb's copy keeps in-frame clones and lacks some. The sample yields 98,000 or so clones, under 85% seen once. This sample stems from a study of cytomegalovirus exposure and HLA in healthy donors. Study summary: The platform used for the 120 validation repertoires matched that of the roughly 670 first-cohort repertoires, a later analysis reported. Findings and limits, study-wide: Most TCRs appeared rarely, but some public TCRs recurred in many donors.

This receptor was identified in a woman under 30 in good health and CMV-seronegative. The rearrangement joins TRBV4-1 to TRBJ1-2; 10 nucleotides line up with TRBD1. Sequenced: PBMCs. DNA for the CDR3: TGCGCCAGCAGCCATCCGGGACAGGGGTTAAACTACACCTTC. Encoded protein: CASSHPGQGLNYTF.